The TCR beta chain under discussion was sequenced for a study of T cell responses to AZD1222 COVID-19 vaccine. Study-wide results and limits: Rises in breadth and depth of Spike-specific TCRs came after two AZD1222 doses.

A word on this clone: The antigen remains unidentified.

Germline V CDR1 and CDR2: MNHEY, SVGAGI. There are 14 residues in the CDR3. Trimming at V came to 2 bases and at J to 7 bases, leaving 4 bases not matched to a gene. Profiled with immunoSEQ multiplex PCR; TCRdb holds only in-frame clones, not every one. The data contain some 110,000 clones, about 90% of them singletons. The sequencing used peripheral blood, collected on day 0 of AZD1222 vaccination. J is TRBJ1-1 and V is TRBV6-5; 10 positions match TRBD1. This clonotype was sampled from an adult in good health. CDR3 in DNA: TGTGCCAGCAGTTACCCCGGACAGGGGGGTGAAGCTTTCTTT. Translated: CASSYPGQGGEAFF.